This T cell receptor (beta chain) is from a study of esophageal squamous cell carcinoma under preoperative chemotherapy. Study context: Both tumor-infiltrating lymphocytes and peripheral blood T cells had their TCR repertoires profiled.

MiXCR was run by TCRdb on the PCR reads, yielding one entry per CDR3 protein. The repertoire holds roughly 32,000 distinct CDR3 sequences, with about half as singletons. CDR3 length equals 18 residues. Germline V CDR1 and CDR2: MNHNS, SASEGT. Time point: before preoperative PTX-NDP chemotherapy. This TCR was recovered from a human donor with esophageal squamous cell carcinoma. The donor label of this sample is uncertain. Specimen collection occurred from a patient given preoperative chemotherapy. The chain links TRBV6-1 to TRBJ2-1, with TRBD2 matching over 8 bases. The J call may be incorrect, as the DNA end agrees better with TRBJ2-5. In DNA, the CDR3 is TGTGCCAGCAGTGCCCAGAGGGGGGGTCCTAGCGGGTTAGAGACCCAGTACTTC. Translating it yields CASSAQRGGPSGLETQYF.